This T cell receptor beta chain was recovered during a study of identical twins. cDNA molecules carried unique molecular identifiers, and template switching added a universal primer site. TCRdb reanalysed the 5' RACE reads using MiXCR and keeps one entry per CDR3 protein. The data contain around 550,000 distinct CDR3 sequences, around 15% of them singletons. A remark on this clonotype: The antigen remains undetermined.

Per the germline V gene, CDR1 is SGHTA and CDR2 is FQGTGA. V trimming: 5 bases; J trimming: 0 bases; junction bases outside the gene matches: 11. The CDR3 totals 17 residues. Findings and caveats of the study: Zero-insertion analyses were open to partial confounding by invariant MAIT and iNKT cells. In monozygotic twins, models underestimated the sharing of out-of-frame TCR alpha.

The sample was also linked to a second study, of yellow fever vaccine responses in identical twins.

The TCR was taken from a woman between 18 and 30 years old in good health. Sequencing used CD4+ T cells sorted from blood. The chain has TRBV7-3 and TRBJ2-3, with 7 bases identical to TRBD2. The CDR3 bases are TGTGCCAGCAGCAACTACGCTAGCGGAAGTAGCACAGATACGCAGTATTTT. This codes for CASSNYASGSSTDTQYF. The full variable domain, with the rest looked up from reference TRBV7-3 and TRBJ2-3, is GAGVSQTPSNKVTEKGKYVELRCDPISGHTALYWYRQSLGQGPEFLIYFQGTGAADDSGLPNDRFFAVRPEGSVSTLKIQRTERGDSAVYLCASSNYASGSSTDTQYFGPGTRLTVL.